This entry lists 29 T cell receptor beta chains sequenced from one sample in a study of blood T cell repertoires in COVID-19. Data came from immunoSEQ multiplex PCR; TCRdb stores just in-frame clones and leaves some out. The table includes about 230,000 clones, 70% to 90% detected once. Sequenced: PBMCs or T cells enriched from blood (not recorded which). All receptors derive from a man aged 25 to 40 who had recovered from COVID-19.

The V call is TRBV29-1, the J call TRBJ1-2; unclear D gene. CDR3 length equals 12 residues. Trimming removed 4 bases from V and 8 bases from J, with 14 bases in between. The germline CDR1 and CDR2 sequences are SQVTM and ANQGSEA. CDR3 residues: CSVGNPRGGYTF. The DNA of the CDR3 is TGCAGCGTTGGAAACCCGCGCGGGGGCTACACCTTC.

The chain combines TRBV14 with TRBJ2-1, with TRBD2 identical over 12 bases. The CDR3 is made up of 15 amino acids. J was trimmed by 7 bases and V by 7 bases; bases with no gene match: 8. Germline-derived CDR1 and CDR2 are SGHDN and FVKESK. The CDR3 spells CASTPTSGSRNEQFF. CDR3 coding DNA: TGTGCCAGCACCCCGACTAGCGGGAGTCGTAATGAGCAGTTCTTC.

This clone was recorded once. V gene TRBV15 combines with J gene TRBJ2-3, with a possible D match to TRBD2 (6 bases). Germline V lookup: CDR1 LNHNV, CDR2 YYDKDF (reference sequence). Trimming shortened V by 5 bases and J by 4 bases, and 13 bases separated the two germline ends. This CDR3 is built from 14 residues. The CDR3 nucleotides are TGTGCCACCAGCGTTAGGGCGGGACCAGATACGCAGTATTTT. The encoded protein is CATSVRAGPDTQYF.

The rearrangement joins TRBV12-5 to TRBJ1-1; 10 bases fit TRBD1. The junction had 6 bases not matched to a gene; V was cut back by 7 bases and J by 1 base. The germline CDR1 and CDR2 sequences are LGHNT and FRNRAP. This CDR3 comprises 15 residues. The CDR3: CASASRTGGNTEAFF. The CDR3 DNA follows: TGTGCTAGTGCCTCCCGGACAGGGGGGAACACTGAAGCTTTCTTT. The variable domain in full, with the rest retrieved from reference TRBV12-5 and TRBJ1-1, is DARVTQTPRHKVTEMGQEVTMRCQPILGHNTVFWYRQTMMQGLELLAYFRNRAPLDDSGMPKDRFSAEMPDATLATLKIQPSEPRDSAVYFCASASRTGGNTEAFFGQGTRLTVV.

The genes are TRBV19 and TRBJ2-5; TRBD1 might be the D (5 bases). Deletions cut 3 bases from V and 2 bases from J, with 7 bases between. The CDR3 has 13 amino acids. Germline CDR1 reads LNHDA; CDR2 reads SQIVND (reference sequence). For the CDR3, the DNA is TGTGCCAGTAGTATGAACAGGCAAGAGACCCAGTACTTC. As protein: CASSMNRQETQYF.

The chain uses TRBV30 and TRBJ2-7; TRBD2 agrees at 12 bases. Per germline, CDR1 GTSNPN and CDR2 SVGIG (reference sequence). This CDR3 region has 15 residues. Trimming at V came to 3 bases and at J to 0 bases, leaving 3 bases not matched to a gene. DNA of the CDR3: TGTGCCTGGAGGACTAGCGGGGGAAGCTCCTACGAGCAGTACTTC. This encodes CAWRTSGGSSYEQYF.

This clone showed up just once. The J gene is TRBJ2-2, the V gene TRBV9; TRBD2 agrees at 9 bases. Germline V lookup: CDR1 SGDLS, CDR2 YYNGEE. This CDR3 contains 17 residues. V lost 2 bases, J lost 1 base, and 6 bases stayed unmatched. The CDR3 DNA reads as TGTGCCAGCAGCGTGGGGGTAGCGGGAGAGAACACCGGGGAGCTGTTTTTT. Protein sequence: CASSVGVAGENTGELFF. Full variable domain (remainder filled in from reference TRBV9 and TRBJ2-2): DSGVTQTPKHLITATGQRVTLRCSPRSGDLSVYWYQQSLDQGLQFLIQYYNGEERAKGNILERFSAQQFPDLHSELNLSSLELGDSALYFCASSVGVAGENTGELFFGEGSRLTVL.

This clone was seen a handful of times. The gene calls are TRBV7-2 and TRBJ2-1; 11 positions agree with TRBD2. V shed 8 bases and J 6 bases; nucleotides not matched to a gene: 3. CDR3 length: 13 amino acids. Germline values: CDR1 SGHTA, CDR2 FQGNSA. The CDR3 nucleotides are TGTGCCAGCTACGGACTAGCGGGCAATGAGCAGTTCTTC. Encoded protein: CASYGLAGNEQFF.

V and J are TRBV24-1 and TRBJ1-5; 8 bases map to TRBD1. The J segment lost 0 bases and the V segment lost 10 bases, leaving 4 bases of the junction unmatched. The CDR3 covers 14 residues. CDR1 and CDR2 (germline): KGHDR, SFDVKD. The CDR3 DNA sequence: TGTGCCACGGGACAGGCAGGTAGCAATCAGCCCCAGCATTTT. It encodes CATGQAGSNQPQHF.

This clone was seen only once. The gene calls are TRBV28 and TRBJ1-6; D is unclear. This CDR3 has 12 amino acids. Germline V lookup: CDR1 MDHEN, CDR2 SYDVKM. V lost 2 bases to trimming and J lost 14 bases, with 10 bases between them. In nucleotides, the CDR3 is TGTGCCAGCAGTTTAGACTCTGGCGCCCTCCACTTT. Amino acids: CASSLDSGALHF. Full variable domain (rest looked up from reference TRBV28 and TRBJ1-6): DVKVTQSSRYLVKRTGEKVFLECVQDMDHENMFWYRQDPGLGLRLIYFSYDVKMKEKGDIPEGYSVSREKKERFSLILESASTNQTSMYLCASSLDSGALHFGNGTRLTVT.

The gene calls are TRBV7-2 and TRBJ1-1; 10 nucleotides match TRBD1. The CDR3 is 12 amino acids. The germline V gene has CDR1 SGHTA and CDR2 FQGNSA. V dropped 5 bases and J dropped 11; count of bases not matched to a gene: 5. The DNA for the CDR3 is TGTGCCAGCAGCCCCGACAGGGGGCGTGCTTTCTTT. Amino acids: CASSPDRGRAFF. The full variable domain, in which reference TRBV7-2 and TRBJ1-1 provide the parts outside the CDR3, is GAGVSQSPSNKVTEKGKDVELRCDPISGHTALYWYRQSLGQGLEFLIYFQGNSAPDKSGLPSDRFSAERTGGSVSTLTIQRTQQEDSAVYLCASSPDRGRAFFGQGTRLTVV.

The chain joins TRBV5-1 to TRBJ2-5; D not certain. Germline CDR1 is SGHRS and CDR2 is YFSETQ. Trimming removed 0 bases at V and 2 bases at J, with 14 bases between. The CDR3 extends over 16 amino acids. The CDR3 bases are TGCGCCAGCAGCTTGGGCCTCACGGGTACACAAGAGACCCAGTACTTC. It specifies CASSLGLTGTQETQYF. The full variable domain, rest sourced from reference TRBV5-1 and TRBJ2-5, is KAGVTQTPRYLIKTRGQQVTLSCSPISGHRSVSWYQQTPGQGLQFLFEYFSETQRNKGNFPGRFSGRQFSNSRSEMNVSTLELGDSALYLCASSLGLTGTQETQYFGPGTRLLVL.

The chain carries TRBV19 and TRBJ2-2, with TRBD1 identical over 7 bases. Trimming at V came to 7 bases and at J to 7 bases, leaving 12 bases not matched to a gene. The CDR3 contains 15 residues. The germline CDR1 and CDR2 sequences are LNHDA and SQIVND (reference sequence). Here the CDR3 reads CASTFFGTAHGELFF. CDR3 nucleotides: TGTGCCAGTACTTTTTTCGGGACAGCCCACGGGGAGCTGTTTTTT.

The chain employs TRBV29-1 and TRBJ2-1; the match to TRBD2 covers 9 bases. The CDR3 consists of 15 residues. Germline values: CDR1 SQVTM, CDR2 ANQGSEA. The trim removed 1 base at V and 9 bases at J, leaving 10 bases unmatched. CDR3 amino acids: CSVEVASGTYAEQFF. DNA of the CDR3: TGCAGCGTTGAAGTTGCTAGCGGGACCTACGCTGAGCAGTTCTTC.

J is TRBJ1-1 and V is TRBV6-7; 7 bases align to TRBD1. TRBV6-7 is placed among ORFs of uncertain function. This CDR3 comprises 14 residues. The trim removed 0 bases at V and 2 bases at J, leaving 0 bases unmatched. The CDR3 DNA reads as TGTGCCAGCAGTTACTCAGGGGGCAACACTGAAGCTTTCTTT. Encoded protein: CASSYSGGNTEAFF.

The chain combines TRBV5-1 with TRBJ2-7; D gene unclear. Trimming shortened V by 4 bases and J by 3 bases, and 11 bases separated the two germline ends. The CDR3 is made up of 13 amino acids. CDR1 and CDR2 (germline): SGHRS, YFSETQ. CDR3 residues: CASSPMNGYEQYF. The CDR3 region has the DNA TGCGCCAGCAGCCCTATGAACGGCTACGAGCAGTACTTC.

V usage is TRBV18 and J usage is TRBJ1-1; D remains ambiguous. V was pared by 2 bases and J by 0 bases, with 10 bases between. Per germline, CDR1 KGHSH and CDR2 LQKENI. The CDR3 is made up of 15 amino acids. The CDR3 nucleotides are TGTGCCAGCTCACCAGGTTCGGGGATGAACACTGAAGCTTTCTTT. This encodes CASSPGSGMNTEAFF.

The genes are TRBV18 and TRBJ2-7; weak D call: TRBD1 (5 bases). CDR1 KGHSH and CDR2 LQKENI come from the germline V gene. V was cut by 6 bases and J by 4 bases, with 13 bases left in between. The CDR3 covers 13 residues. The CDR3 protein is CASSSTQGYEQYF. In DNA form, the CDR3 reads TGTGCCAGCTCTTCAACGCAGGGATACGAGCAGTACTTC.

The V and J genes are TRBV7-2 and TRBJ2-1, with 8 positions matching TRBD2. Trimming took 1 base from V and 7 from J; bases not matched to a gene: 9. The CDR3 contains 16 residues. CDR1 SGHTA and CDR2 FQGNSA come from the germline V gene. The CDR3 reads CASSLGLASRGNEQFF. The CDR3 DNA follows: TGTGCCAGCAGCTTAGGACTAGCGAGTAGAGGTAATGAGCAGTTCTTC.

This clone turned up a few times. J is TRBJ1-3 and V is TRBV10-3; tentatively, D is TRBD1 (5 bases). CDR1 and CDR2 from the germline V gene are ENHRY and SYGVKD. V lost 8 bases to trimming and J lost 2 bases, with 10 bases between them. The CDR3 has 13 amino acids. The CDR3: CAIAGPTGNTIYF. CDR3 DNA sequence: TGTGCCATCGCAGGGCCGACTGGAAACACCATATATTTT.

With regard to this clone: The same CDR3 is also encoded by other DNA sequences in this sample. The chain carries TRBV18 and TRBJ2-5; D uncertain. The germline CDR1 and CDR2 sequences are KGHSH and LQKENI. This CDR3 is built from 12 residues. V was pared by 3 bases and J by 2 bases, with 4 bases between. The CDR3 here is CASSPSQETQYF. The CDR3 DNA reads as TGTGCCAGCTCACCGAGTCAAGAGACCCAGTACTTC.

The chain recombines TRBV28 with TRBJ2-3, with 12 nucleotides matching TRBD2. V was clipped by 3 bases and J by 3 bases; unmatched bases: 7. There are 17 residues in the CDR3. CDR1 and CDR2 from the germline V gene are MDHEN and SYDVKM. The CDR3 spells CASSLAPGTSGTDTQYF. DNA of the CDR3: TGTGCCAGCAGTTTGGCTCCCGGGACTAGCGGGACAGATACGCAGTATTTT.

The chain carries TRBV28 and TRBJ2-5; TRBD2 agrees at 9 bases. Germline V lookup: CDR1 MDHEN, CDR2 SYDVKM. There are 14 residues in the CDR3. V shed 2 bases, J shed 3 bases, and the junction held 1 base outside the gene matches. CDR3 nucleotide sequence: TGTGCCAGCAGTTTAGCTAGCGGGGAAGAGACCCAGTACTTC. Residues: CASSLASGEETQYF.

The rearrangement links TRBV6-2 or TRBV6-3 to TRBJ2-7, with D possibly matching TRBD1 (6 bases). The CDR3 spans 16 residues. The germline V gene has CDR1 MNHEY and CDR2 SVGEGT. V shed 2 bases and J shed 3 bases, with 17 bases lying between them. The DNA for the CDR3 is TGTGCCAGCAGTTACAGAACCGGGACAATACTCTACGAGCAGTACTTC. The encoded protein is CASSYRTGTILYEQYF.

The DNA of the CDR3 is TGCGCCAGCAGTCGCGGGGACGGGAACACTGAAGCTTTCTTT. Protein product: CASSRGDGNTEAFF. The chain carries TRBV5-1 and TRBJ1-1; perhaps TRBD1 as D (5 bases). The CDR3 contains 14 residues. Trimming shortened V by 5 bases and J by 1 base, and 12 bases separated the two germline ends. Germline loops: CDR1 SGHRS, CDR2 YFSETQ.

V usage is TRBV3-1 (or the pseudogene TRBV3-2) and J usage is TRBJ2-1; the match to TRBD2 covers 7 bases. The CDR3 length is 17 residues. Germline CDR1 and CDR2: LGHDT and YNNKEL (reference sequence). The J segment lost 2 bases and the V segment lost 4 bases, leaving 11 bases of the junction unmatched. In DNA form, the CDR3 reads TGTGCCAGCAGCCTAACCCCTAGCGGAGCTACCTACAATGAGCAGTTCTTC. Its protein product is CASSLTPSGATYNEQFF.

The chain uses TRBV5-5 and TRBJ1-3; possibly TRBD1 for D (6 bases). The germline gives CDR1 SGHKS, CDR2 YYEKEE (reference sequence). The V end lost 4 bases, the J end lost 5 bases, and 10 bases lay between the germline ends. The CDR3 loop spans 13 amino acids. This CDR3 is CASSITGRNTIYF. The CDR3 region has the DNA TGTGCCAGCAGCATTACAGGGAGAAACACCATATATTTT. Drawing the rest from reference TRBV5-5 and TRBJ1-3, the complete variable domain is DAGVTQSPTHLIKTRGQQVTLRCSPISGHKSVSWYQQVLGQGPQFIFQYYEKEERGRGNFPDRFSARQFPNYSSELNVNALLLGDSALYLCASSITGRNTIYFGEGSWLTVV.

The chain links TRBV6-5 to TRBJ1-1; TRBD1 matches 7 bases. The CDR3 sequence is 15 residues long. Losses at the gene ends were 5 bases for V and 3 bases for J; bases not matched to a gene: 9. CDR1 MNHEY and CDR2 SVGAGI come from the germline V gene. CDR3 region: CASSSRDSDHTEAFF. In nucleotides, the CDR3 is TGTGCCAGCAGTAGCCGGGACAGCGATCACACTGAAGCTTTCTTT.

The chain has TRBV5-5 and TRBJ2-5, with 10 positions matching TRBD2. Losses at the gene ends were 3 bases for V and 7 bases for J; bases not matched to a gene: 24. The CDR3 contains 20 residues. Germline V gene data show CDR1 as SGHKS and CDR2 as YYEKEE (reference sequence). CDR3 protein: CASSSGQALTKAGGPGTQYF. The CDR3 coding sequence is TGTGCCAGCAGCTCGGGACAGGCCTTAACAAAAGCGGGAGGGCCGGGGACCCAGTACTTC.